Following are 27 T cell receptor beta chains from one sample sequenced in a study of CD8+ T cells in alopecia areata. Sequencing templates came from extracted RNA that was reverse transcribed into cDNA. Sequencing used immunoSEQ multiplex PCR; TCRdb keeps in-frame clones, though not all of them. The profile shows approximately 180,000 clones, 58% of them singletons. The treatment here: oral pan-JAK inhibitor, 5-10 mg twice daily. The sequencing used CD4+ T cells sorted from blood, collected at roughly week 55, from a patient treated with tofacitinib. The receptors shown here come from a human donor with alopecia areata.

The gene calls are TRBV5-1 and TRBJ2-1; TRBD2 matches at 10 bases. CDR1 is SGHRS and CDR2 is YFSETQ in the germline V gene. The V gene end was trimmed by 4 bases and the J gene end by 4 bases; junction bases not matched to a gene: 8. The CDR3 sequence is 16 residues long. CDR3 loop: CASSRTSGARYNEQFF. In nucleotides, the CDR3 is TGCGCCAGCAGCCGGACTAGCGGAGCGAGATACAATGAGCAGTTCTTC. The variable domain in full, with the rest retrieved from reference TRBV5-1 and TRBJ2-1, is KAGVTQTPRYLIKTRGQQVTLSCSPISGHRSVSWYQQTPGQGLQFLFEYFSETQRNKGNFPGRFSGRQFSNSRSEMNVSTLELGDSALYLCASSRTSGARYNEQFFGPGTRLTVL.

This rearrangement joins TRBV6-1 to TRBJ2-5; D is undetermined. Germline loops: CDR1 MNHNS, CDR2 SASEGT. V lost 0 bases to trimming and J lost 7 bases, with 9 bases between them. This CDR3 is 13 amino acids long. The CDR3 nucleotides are TGTGCCAGCAGTGAAGCCCTATTCGGGACCCAGTACTTC. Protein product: CASSEALFGTQYF.

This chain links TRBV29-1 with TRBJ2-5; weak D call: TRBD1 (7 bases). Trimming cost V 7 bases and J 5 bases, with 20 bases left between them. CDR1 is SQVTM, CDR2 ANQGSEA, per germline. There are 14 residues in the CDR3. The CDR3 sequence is CSARGTAFTETQYF. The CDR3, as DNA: TGCAGCGCACGCGGGACAGCGTTTACGGAGACCCAGTACTTC.

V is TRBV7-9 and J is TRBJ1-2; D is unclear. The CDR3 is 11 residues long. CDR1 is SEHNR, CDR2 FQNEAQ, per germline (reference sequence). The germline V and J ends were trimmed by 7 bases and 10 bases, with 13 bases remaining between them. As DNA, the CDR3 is TGTGCCAGCACCCGGCGTGATACCTACACCTTC. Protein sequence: CASTRRDTYTF.

This CDR3 is CASSLEQMINSPLHF. For the CDR3, the DNA is TGTGCCAGCAGCTTAGAGCAGATGATTAATTCACCCCTCCACTTT. The chain recombines TRBV7-9 with TRBJ1-6; D remains unclear. From germline, CDR1 is SEHNR and CDR2 FQNEAQ (reference sequence). The germline V and J ends were trimmed by 1 base and 6 bases, with 10 bases remaining between them. The CDR3 extends over 15 amino acids.

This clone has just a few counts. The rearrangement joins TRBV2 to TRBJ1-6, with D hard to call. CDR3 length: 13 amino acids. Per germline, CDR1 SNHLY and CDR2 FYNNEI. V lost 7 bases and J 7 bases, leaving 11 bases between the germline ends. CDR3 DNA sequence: TGTGCCAGCATATTTGGTTTCAATTCACCCCTCCACTTT. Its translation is CASIFGFNSPLHF.

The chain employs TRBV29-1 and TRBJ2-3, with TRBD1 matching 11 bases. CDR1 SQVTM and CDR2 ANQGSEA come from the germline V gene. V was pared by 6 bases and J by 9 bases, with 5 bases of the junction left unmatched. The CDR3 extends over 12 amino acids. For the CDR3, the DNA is TGCAGCGTCGGGACAGGGGGTCAAACGCAGTATTTT. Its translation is CSVGTGGQTQYF.

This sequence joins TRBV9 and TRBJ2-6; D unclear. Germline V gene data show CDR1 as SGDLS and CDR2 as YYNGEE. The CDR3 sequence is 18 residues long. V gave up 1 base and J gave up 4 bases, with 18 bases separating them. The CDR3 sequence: CASSVSGQPESGANVLTF. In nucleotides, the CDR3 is TGTGCCAGCAGCGTAAGTGGCCAGCCGGAGTCCGGGGCCAACGTCCTGACTTTC. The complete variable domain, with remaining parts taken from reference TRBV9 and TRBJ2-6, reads DSGVTQTPKHLITATGQRVTLRCSPRSGDLSVYWYQQSLDQGLQFLIQYYNGEERAKGNILERFSAQQFPDLHSELNLSSLELGDSALYFCASSVSGQPESGANVLTFGAGSRLTVL.

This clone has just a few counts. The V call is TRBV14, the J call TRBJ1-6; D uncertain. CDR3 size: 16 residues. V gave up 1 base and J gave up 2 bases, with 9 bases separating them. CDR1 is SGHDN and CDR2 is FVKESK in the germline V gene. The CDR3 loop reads CASSQAGFAYNSPLHF. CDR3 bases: TGTGCCAGCAGCCAAGCTGGTTTCGCCTATAATTCACCCCTCCACTTT.

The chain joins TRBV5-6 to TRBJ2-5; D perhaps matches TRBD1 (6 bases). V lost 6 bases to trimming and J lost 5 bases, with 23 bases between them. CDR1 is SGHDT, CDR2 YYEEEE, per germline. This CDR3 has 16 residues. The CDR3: CASNPRQGLSVETQYF. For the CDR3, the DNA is TGTGCCAGCAACCCCCGCCAGGGGCTCTCGGTGGAGACCCAGTACTTC.

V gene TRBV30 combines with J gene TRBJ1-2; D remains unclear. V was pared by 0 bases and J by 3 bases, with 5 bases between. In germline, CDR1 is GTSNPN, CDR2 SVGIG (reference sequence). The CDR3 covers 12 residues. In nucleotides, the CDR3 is TGTGCCTGGAGTGTATCTGACTATGGCTACACCTTC. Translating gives CAWSVSDYGYTF.

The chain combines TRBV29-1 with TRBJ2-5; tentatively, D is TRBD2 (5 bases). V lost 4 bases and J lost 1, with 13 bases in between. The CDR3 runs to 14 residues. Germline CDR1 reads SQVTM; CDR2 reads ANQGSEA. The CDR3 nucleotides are TGCAGCGTTGGGGCTAGCCCCATCCAAGAGACCCAGTACTTC. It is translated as CSVGASPIQETQYF. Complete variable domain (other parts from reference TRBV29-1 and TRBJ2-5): SAVISQKPSRDICQRGTSLTIQCQVDSQVTMMFWYRQQPGQSLTLIATANQGSEATYESGFVIDKFPISRPNLTFSTLTVSNMSPEDSSIYLCSVGASPIQETQYFGPGTRLLVL.

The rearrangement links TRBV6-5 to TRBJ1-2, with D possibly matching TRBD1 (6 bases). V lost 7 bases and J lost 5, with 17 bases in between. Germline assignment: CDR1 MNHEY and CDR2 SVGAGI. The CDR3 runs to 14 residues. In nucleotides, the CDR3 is TGTGCCAGCACCCAGGACAGCCGGGGGTATGGCTACACCTTC. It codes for CASTQDSRGYGYTF.

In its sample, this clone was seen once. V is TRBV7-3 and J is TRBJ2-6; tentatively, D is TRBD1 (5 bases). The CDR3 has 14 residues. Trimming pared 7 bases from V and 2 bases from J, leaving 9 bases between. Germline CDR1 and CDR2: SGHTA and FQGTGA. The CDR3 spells CASTQGTGANVLTF. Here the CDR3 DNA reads TGTGCCAGCACCCAGGGTACTGGGGCCAACGTCCTGACTTTC.

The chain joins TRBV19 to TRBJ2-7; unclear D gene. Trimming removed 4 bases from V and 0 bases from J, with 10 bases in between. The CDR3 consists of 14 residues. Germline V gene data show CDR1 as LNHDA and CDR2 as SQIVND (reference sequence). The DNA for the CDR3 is TGTGCCAGTAGTAGTGGCTGGAGCTCCTACGAGCAGTACTTC. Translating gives CASSSGWSSYEQYF.

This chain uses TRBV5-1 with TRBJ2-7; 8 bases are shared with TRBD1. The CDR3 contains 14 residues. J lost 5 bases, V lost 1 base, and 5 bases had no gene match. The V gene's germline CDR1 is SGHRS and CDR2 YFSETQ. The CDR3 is CASSLWGQVNEQYF. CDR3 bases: TGCGCCAGCAGCTTGTGGGGACAGGTGAACGAGCAGTACTTC.

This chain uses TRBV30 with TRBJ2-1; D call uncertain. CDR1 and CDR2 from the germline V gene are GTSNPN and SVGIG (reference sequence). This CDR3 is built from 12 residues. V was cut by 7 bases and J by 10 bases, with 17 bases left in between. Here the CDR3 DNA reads TGTGCCTTTACCCCTCTGCCCGGAGAGCAGTTCTTC. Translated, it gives CAFTPLPGEQFF. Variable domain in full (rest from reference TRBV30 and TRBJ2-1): SQTIHQWPATLVQPVGSPLSLECTVEGTSNPNLYWYRQAAGRGLQLLFYSVGIGQISSEVPQNLSASRPQDRQFILSSKKLLLSDSGFYLCAFTPLPGEQFFGPGTRLTVL.

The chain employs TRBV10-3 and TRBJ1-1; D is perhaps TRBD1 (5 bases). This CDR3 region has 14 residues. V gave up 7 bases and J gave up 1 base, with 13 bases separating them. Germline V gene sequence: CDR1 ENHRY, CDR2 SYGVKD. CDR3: CAIKARDGNTEAFF. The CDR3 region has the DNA TGTGCCATCAAAGCCCGGGACGGGAACACTGAAGCTTTCTTT.

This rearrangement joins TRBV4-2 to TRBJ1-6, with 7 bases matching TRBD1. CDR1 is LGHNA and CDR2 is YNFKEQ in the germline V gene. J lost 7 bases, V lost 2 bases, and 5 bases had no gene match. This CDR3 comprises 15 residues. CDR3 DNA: TGTGCCAGCAGCCAACCCGACAGGGAAAATTCACCCCTCCACTTT. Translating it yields CASSQPDRENSPLHF.

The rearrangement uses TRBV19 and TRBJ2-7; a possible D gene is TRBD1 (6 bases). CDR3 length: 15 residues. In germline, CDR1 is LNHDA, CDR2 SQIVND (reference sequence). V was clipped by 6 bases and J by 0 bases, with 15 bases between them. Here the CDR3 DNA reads TGTGCCAGTAGCCAAACAGGGACGCCCTCCTACGAGCAGTACTTC. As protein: CASSQTGTPSYEQYF.

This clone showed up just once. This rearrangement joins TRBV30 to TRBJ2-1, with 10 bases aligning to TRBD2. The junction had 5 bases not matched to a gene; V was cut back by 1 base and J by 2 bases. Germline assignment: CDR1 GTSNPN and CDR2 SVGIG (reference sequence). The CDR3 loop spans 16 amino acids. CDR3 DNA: TGTGCCTGGAGTGGCAGCCTAGCGGGGGCCTACAATGAGCAGTTCTTC. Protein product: CAWSGSLAGAYNEQFF.

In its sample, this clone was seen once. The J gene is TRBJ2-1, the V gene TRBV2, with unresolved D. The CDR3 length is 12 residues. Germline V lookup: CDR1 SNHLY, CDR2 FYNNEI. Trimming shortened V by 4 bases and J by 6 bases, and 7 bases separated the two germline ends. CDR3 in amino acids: CASSALSNEQFF. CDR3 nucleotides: TGTGCCAGCAGTGCCCTCTCCAATGAGCAGTTCTTC. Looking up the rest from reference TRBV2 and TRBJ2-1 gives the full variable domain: EPEVTQTPSHQVTQMGQEVILRCVPISNHLYFYWYRQILGQKVEFLVSFYNNEISEKSEIFDDQFSVERPDGSNFTLKIRSTKLEDSAMYFCASSALSNEQFFGPGTRLTVL.

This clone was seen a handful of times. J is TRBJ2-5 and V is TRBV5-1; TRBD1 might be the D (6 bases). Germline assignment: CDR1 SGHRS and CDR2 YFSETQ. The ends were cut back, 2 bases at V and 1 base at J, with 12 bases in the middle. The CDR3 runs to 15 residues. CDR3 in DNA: TGCGCCAGCAGCTTACAGACAGGATCCCAAGAGACCCAGTACTTC. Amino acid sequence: CASSLQTGSQETQYF.

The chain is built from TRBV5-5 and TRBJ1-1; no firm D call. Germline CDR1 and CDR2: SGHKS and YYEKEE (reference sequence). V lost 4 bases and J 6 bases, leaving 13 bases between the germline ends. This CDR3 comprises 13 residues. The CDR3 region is CASSLEAGPEAFF. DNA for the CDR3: TGTGCCAGCAGCCTAGAGGCTGGGCCTGAAGCTTTCTTT. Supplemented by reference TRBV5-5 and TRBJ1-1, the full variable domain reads DAGVTQSPTHLIKTRGQQVTLRCSPISGHKSVSWYQQVLGQGPQFIFQYYEKEERGRGNFPDRFSARQFPNYSSELNVNALLLGDSALYLCASSLEAGPEAFFGQGTRLTVV.

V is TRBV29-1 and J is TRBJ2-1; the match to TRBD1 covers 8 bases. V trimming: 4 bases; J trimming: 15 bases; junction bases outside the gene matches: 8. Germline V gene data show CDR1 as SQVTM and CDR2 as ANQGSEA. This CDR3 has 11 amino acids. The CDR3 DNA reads TGCAGCGTTGGAGACAGGGGAAGGAGGTTCTTC. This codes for CSVGDRGRRFF.

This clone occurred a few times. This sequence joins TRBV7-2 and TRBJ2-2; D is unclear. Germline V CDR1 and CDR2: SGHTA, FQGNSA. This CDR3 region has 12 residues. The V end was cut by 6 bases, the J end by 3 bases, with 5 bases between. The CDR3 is CASSKYTGELFF. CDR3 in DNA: TGTGCCAGCAGTAAATACACCGGGGAGCTGTTTTTT.

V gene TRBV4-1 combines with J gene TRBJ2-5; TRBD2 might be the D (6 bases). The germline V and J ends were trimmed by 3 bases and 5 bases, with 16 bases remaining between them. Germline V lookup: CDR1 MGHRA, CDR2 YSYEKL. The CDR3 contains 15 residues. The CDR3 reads CASSQARDFLETQYF. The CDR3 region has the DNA TGCGCCAGCAGCCAGGCGAGGGACTTCTTGGAGACCCAGTACTTC.